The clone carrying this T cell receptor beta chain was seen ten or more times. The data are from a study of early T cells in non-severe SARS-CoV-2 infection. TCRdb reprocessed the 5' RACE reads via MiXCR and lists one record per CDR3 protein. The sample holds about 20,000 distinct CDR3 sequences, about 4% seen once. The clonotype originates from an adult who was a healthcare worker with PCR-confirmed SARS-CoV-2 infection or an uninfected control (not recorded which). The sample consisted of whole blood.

The CDR3 is CASSPAQGSYEQYF. In nucleotides, the CDR3 is TGTGCCAGCAGCCCCGCCCAGGGATCCTACGAGCAGTACTTC. The genes are TRBV7-2 and TRBJ2-7; maybe TRBD1 (5 bases). Germline V CDR1 and CDR2: SGHTA, FQGNSA. Trimming stripped 5 bases from V and 1 base from J, with 12 bases between. This CDR3 spans 14 amino acids.